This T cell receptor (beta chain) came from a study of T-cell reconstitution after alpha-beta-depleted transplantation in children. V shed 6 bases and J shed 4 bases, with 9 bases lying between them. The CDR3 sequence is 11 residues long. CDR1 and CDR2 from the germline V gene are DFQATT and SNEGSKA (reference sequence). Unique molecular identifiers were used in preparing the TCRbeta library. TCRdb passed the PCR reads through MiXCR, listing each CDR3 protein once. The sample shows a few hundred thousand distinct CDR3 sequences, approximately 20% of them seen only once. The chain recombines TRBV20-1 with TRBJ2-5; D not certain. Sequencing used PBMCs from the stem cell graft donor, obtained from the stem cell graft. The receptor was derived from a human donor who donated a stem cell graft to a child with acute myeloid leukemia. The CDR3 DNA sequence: TGCAGTGCCACGATTCGAGAGACCCAGTACTTC. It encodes CSATIRETQYF.